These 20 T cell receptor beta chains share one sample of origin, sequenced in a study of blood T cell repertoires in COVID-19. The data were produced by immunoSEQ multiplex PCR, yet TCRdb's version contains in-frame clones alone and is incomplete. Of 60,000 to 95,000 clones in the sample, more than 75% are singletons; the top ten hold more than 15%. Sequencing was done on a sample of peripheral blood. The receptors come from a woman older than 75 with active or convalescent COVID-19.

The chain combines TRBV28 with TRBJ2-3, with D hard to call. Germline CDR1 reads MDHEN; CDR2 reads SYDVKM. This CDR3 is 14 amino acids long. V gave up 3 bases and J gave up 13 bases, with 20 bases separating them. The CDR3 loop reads CASSFSETRGSEYF. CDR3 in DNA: TGTGCCAGCAGTTTCTCCGAGACCCGAGGTTCGGAGTATTTT.

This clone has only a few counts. DNA for the CDR3: TGTGCCAGTATCAGACTTGGGACAGGGAACACCGGGGAGCTGTTTTTT. Its protein product is CASIRLGTGNTGELFF. The genes are TRBV19 and TRBJ2-2; TRBD1 matches at 8 bases. J was trimmed by 1 base and V by 7 bases; bases with no gene match: 8. The CDR3 extends over 16 amino acids. The germline V gene has CDR1 LNHDA and CDR2 SQIVND (reference sequence).

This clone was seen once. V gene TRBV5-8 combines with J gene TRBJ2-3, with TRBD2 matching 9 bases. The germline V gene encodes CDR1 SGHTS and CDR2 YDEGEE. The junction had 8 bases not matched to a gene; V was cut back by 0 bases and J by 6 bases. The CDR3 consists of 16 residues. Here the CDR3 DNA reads TGTGCCAGCAGCTTGGCGGTAGCGGGGGCCGGGGATACGCAGTATTTT. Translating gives CASSLAVAGAGDTQYF.

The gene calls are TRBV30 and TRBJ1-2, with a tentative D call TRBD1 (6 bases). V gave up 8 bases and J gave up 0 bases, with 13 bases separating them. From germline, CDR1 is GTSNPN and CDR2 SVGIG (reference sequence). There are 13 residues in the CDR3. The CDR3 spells CAGRTASNYGYTF. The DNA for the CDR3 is TGTGCCGGCCGGACAGCCTCTAACTATGGCTACACCTTC.

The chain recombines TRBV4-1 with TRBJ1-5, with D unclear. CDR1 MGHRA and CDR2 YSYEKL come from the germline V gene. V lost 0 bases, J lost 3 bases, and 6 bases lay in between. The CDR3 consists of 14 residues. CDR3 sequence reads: CASSQDGYNQPQHF. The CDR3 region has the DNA TGCGCCAGCAGCCAAGACGGTTACAATCAGCCCCAGCATTTT.

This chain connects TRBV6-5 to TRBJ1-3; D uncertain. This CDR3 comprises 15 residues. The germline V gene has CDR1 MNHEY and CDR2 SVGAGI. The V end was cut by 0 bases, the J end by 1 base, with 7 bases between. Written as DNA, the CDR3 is TGTGCCAGCAGTTACTCTACGGGGTCTGGAAACACCATATATTTT. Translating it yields CASSYSTGSGNTIYF.

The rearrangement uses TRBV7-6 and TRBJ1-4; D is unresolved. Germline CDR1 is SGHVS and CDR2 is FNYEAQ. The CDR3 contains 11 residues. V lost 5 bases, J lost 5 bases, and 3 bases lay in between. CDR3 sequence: CASSRNEKLFF. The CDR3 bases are TGTGCCAGCAGCCGGAATGAAAAACTGTTTTTT. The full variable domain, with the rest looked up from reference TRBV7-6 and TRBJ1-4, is GAGVSQSPRYKVTKRGQDVALRCDPISGHVSLYWYRQALGQGPEFLTYFNYEAQQDKSGLPNDRFSAERPEGSISTLTIQRTEQRDSAMYRCASSRNEKLFFGSGTQLSVL.

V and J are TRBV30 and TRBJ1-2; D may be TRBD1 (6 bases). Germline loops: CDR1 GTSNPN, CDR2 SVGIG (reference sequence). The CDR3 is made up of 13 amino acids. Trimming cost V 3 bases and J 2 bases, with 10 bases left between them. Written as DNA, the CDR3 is TGTGCCTGGAGCAGAGGGACAAACTATGGCTACACCTTC. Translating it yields CAWSRGTNYGYTF.

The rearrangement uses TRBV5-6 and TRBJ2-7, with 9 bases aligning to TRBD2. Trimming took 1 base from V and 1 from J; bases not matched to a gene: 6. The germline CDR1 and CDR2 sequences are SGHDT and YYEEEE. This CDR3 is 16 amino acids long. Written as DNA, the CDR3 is TGTGCCAGCAGCTTGAACGGGCTAGCGGGATCCTACGAGCAGTACTTC. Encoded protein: CASSLNGLAGSYEQYF.

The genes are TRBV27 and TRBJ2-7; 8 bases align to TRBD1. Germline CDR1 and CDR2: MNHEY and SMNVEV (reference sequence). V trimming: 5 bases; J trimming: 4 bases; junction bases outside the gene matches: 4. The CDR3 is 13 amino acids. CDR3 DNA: TGTGCCAGCAGTGACAGGGGAATTTACGAGCAGTACTTC. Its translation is CASSDRGIYEQYF.

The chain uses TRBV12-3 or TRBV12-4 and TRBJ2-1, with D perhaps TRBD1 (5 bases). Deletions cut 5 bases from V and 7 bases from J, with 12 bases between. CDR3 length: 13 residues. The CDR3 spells CASSRQLGNEQFF. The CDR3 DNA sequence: TGTGCCAGCAGTCGACAGTTGGGGAATGAGCAGTTCTTC.

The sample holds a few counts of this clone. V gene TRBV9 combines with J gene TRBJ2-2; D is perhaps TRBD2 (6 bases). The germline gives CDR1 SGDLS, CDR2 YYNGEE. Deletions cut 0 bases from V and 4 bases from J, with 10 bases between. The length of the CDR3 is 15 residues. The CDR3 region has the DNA TGTGCCAGCAGCGTAGGGCAGGGAGGCACCGGGGAGCTGTTTTTT. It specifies CASSVGQGGTGELFF.

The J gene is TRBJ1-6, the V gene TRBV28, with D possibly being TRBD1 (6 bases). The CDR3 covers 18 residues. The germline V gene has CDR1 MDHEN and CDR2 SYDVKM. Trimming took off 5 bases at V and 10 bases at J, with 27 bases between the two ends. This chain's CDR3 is CASSPRPLRGGLKSPLHF. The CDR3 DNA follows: TGTGCCAGCAGTCCCCGCCCCCTACGGGGGGGGCTGAAGTCACCCCTCCACTTT.

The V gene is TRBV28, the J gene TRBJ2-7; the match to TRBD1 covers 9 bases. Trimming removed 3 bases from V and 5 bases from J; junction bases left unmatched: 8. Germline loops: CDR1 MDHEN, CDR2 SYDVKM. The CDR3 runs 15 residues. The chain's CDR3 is CASSFWDRERDEQYF. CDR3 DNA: TGTGCCAGCAGTTTTTGGGACAGGGAGAGGGACGAGCAGTACTTC.

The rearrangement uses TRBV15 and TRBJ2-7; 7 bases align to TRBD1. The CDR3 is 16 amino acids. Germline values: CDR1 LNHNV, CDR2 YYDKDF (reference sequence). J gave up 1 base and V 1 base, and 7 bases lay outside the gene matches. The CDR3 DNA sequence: TGTGCCACCAGCAGAGGTCCGGGACAGAGTTCCTACGAGCAGTACTTC. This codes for CATSRGPGQSSYEQYF.

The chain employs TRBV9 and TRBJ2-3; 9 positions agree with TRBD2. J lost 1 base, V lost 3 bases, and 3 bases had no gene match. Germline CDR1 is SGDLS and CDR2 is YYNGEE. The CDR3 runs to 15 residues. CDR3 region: CASSGSGGGTDTQYF. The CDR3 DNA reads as TGTGCCAGCAGCGGTAGCGGGGGCGGCACAGATACGCAGTATTTT.

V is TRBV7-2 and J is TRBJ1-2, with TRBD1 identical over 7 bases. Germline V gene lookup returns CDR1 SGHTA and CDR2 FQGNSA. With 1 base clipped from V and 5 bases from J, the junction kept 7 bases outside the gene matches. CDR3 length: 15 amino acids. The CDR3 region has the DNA TGTGCCAGCAGCTTAGTAGGAGACAGGGTTTATGGCTACACCTTC. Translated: CASSLVGDRVYGYTF.

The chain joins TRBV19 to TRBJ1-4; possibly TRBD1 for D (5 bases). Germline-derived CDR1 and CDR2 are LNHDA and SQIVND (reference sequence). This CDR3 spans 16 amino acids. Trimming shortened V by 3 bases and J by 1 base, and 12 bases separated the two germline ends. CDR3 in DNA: TGTGCCAGTAGTATCTGGCCCGGGGGAACTAATGAAAAACTGTTTTTT. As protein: CASSIWPGGTNEKLFF.

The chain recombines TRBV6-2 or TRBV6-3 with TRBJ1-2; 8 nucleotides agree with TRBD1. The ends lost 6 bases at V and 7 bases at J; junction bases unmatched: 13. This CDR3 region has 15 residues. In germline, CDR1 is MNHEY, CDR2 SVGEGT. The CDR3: CASSPTPGRGLGYTF. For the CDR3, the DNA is TGTGCCAGCAGCCCCACGCCGGGCAGGGGGCTTGGCTACACCTTC.

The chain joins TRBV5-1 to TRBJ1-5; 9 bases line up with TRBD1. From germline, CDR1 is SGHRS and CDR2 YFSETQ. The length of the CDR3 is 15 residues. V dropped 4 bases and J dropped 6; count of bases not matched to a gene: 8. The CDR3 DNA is TGCGCCAGCAGCATAGGGACAGGGATGGGTCAGCCCCAGCATTTT. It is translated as CASSIGTGMGQPQHF.